What follows are 6 T cell receptor beta chains derived from one specimen sequenced in a study of Ad26.COV2.S vaccination and SARS-CoV-2 variants. The treatment denotes: about 20 received Ad26.COV2.S at low or high dose, single or two shots; 5 received placebo; per-sample allocation not given. Material that was analyzed had been drawn on day 63 after the first vaccine or placebo injection. Assay: immunoSEQ multiplex PCR; the TCRdb copy retains only in-frame clones and omits some. The table has 400,000 to 450,000 clones, roughly 91% seen once; the top ten hold more than 3.5%. This sample comprised peripheral blood, obtained in a trial of Ad26.COV2.S vaccine versus placebo. The source of these receptors is a person aged 18-60 years who received the Ad26.COV2.S COVID-19 vaccine or a placebo.

This rearrangement joins TRBV30 to TRBJ2-1; D may be TRBD2 (6 bases). This CDR3 comprises 14 residues. V was trimmed by 7 bases and J by 0 bases, leaving 13 bases between them. Germline values: CDR1 GTSNPN, CDR2 SVGIG (reference sequence). In DNA form, the CDR3 reads TGTGCCTACGGGACTTCGAGCTCCTACAATGAGCAGTTCTTC. Its translation: CAYGTSSSYNEQFF.

The CDR3 region is CATSDSGQSLSQETQYF. Here the CDR3 DNA reads TGTGCCACCAGTGACTCGGGACAGTCTCTATCTCAAGAGACCCAGTACTTC. The gene calls are TRBV24-1 and TRBJ2-5; 7 nucleotides align to TRBD1. Germline CDR1 KGHDR, CDR2 SFDVKD. With 4 bases clipped from V and 2 bases from J, the junction kept 12 bases outside the gene matches. CDR3 length equals 17 residues.

This clone is a singleton in its sample. The chain employs TRBV10-3 and TRBJ2-1, with 7 bases identical to TRBD1. This CDR3 contains 16 residues. Per germline, CDR1 ENHRY and CDR2 SYGVKD. Germline trimming cut 4 bases from V and 5 bases from J; bases unmatched to any gene: 11. As DNA, the CDR3 is TGTGCCATCAGTGGGGTTAGGGGGCCCTACAACAATGAGCAGTTCTTC. It is translated as CAISGVRGPYNNEQFF.

Here the CDR3 reads CASSPTLSNQPQHF. For the CDR3, the DNA is TGTGCCAGCAGTCCGACCCTTAGCAATCAGCCCCAGCATTTT. The chain carries TRBV28 and TRBJ1-5; D is unresolved. The CDR3 runs 14 residues. The germline V and J ends were trimmed by 5 bases and 0 bases, with 8 bases remaining between them. The germline gives CDR1 MDHEN, CDR2 SYDVKM. The full variable domain, in which reference TRBV28 and TRBJ1-5 provide the parts outside the CDR3, is DVKVTQSSRYLVKRTGEKVFLECVQDMDHENMFWYRQDPGLGLRLIYFSYDVKMKEKGDIPEGYSVSREKKERFSLILESASTNQTSMYLCASSPTLSNQPQHFGDGTRLSIL.

The table lists this clone with a count of one. This chain links TRBV15 with TRBJ1-5; 7 bases align to TRBD1. The CDR3 has 14 residues. The germline V gene has CDR1 LNHNV and CDR2 YYDKDF (reference sequence). J was trimmed by 7 bases and V by 7 bases; bases with no gene match: 10. The DNA for the CDR3 is TGTGCCACCAAAACTGACAGGGAGCCCCAGCCCCAGCATTTT. This gives the protein CATKTDREPQPQHF.

V is TRBV27 and J is TRBJ2-3, with D unresolved. V was pared by 6 bases and J by 1 base, with 17 bases between. Germline V gene lookup returns CDR1 MNHEY and CDR2 SMNVEV (reference sequence). There are 16 residues in the CDR3. The CDR3 nucleotides read TGTGCCAGCAGCCTGGGGTACCTAGAAGGCACAGATACGCAGTATTTT. Translated: CASSLGYLEGTDTQYF.